The 20 T cell receptor beta chains in this list originate from one sample, sequenced in a study of T cells in narcolepsy. Using immunoSEQ multiplex PCR, the repertoire was profiled, and TCRdb retains in-frame clones only, with some absent. The sample includes fewer than 35,000 clones, about four fifths of them seen just once. Specimen: CD45RA- memory CD4+ T cells from PBMCs. These receptors were obtained from a human donor with narcolepsy.

J is TRBJ1-5 and V is TRBV6-1; D is possibly TRBD1 (5 bases). The germline V and J ends were trimmed by 7 bases and 0 bases, with 10 bases remaining between them. Germline values: CDR1 MNHNS, CDR2 SASEGT. The length of the CDR3 is 14 residues. The DNA of the CDR3 is TGTGCCAGCAAGGGCGGGGGTAGCAATCAGCCCCAGCATTTT. Protein: CASKGGGSNQPQHF.

This rearrangement joins TRBV10-3 to TRBJ1-3, with 7 nucleotides matching TRBD1. CDR3 length: 15 amino acids. V dropped 8 bases and J dropped 5; count of bases not matched to a gene: 12. Germline V gene sequence: CDR1 ENHRY, CDR2 SYGVKD. CDR3 nucleotide sequence: TGTGCCATCTCCGACCTCGGGACAGATCGAAACACCATATATTTT. Translation: CAISDLGTDRNTIYF.

V gene TRBV2 combines with J gene TRBJ2-3; D remains ambiguous. The germline V gene encodes CDR1 SNHLY and CDR2 FYNNEI. Trimming cost V 5 bases and J 2 bases, with 5 bases left between them. The CDR3 spans 12 residues. The CDR3 nucleotides are TGTGCCAGCAGTAAGTCCACAGATACGCAGTATTTT. Translation gives CASSKSTDTQYF. Full variable domain (outside the CDR3, taken from reference TRBV2 and TRBJ2-3): EPEVTQTPSHQVTQMGQEVILRCVPISNHLYFYWYRQILGQKVEFLVSFYNNEISEKSEIFDDQFSVERPDGSNFTLKIRSTKLEDSAMYFCASSKSTDTQYFGPGTRLTVL.

CDR3 amino acids: CASSAQPGLGYEQYF. The CDR3 region has the DNA TGTGCCAGCAGCGCACAGCCGGGACTAGGCTACGAGCAGTACTTC. This chain joins TRBV7-2 and TRBJ2-7, with 8 bases aligning to TRBD2. CDR1 SGHTA and CDR2 FQGNSA come from the germline V gene. Losses at the gene ends were 5 bases for V and 3 bases for J; bases not matched to a gene: 9. CDR3 size: 15 residues.

The V gene is TRBV4-1, the J gene TRBJ2-1, with TRBD2 matching 11 bases. This CDR3 contains 15 residues. Looked up from germline, CDR1 is MGHRA and CDR2 is YSYEKL. J lost 13 bases, V lost 1 base, and 9 bases had no gene match. The CDR3 nucleotides read TGCGCCAGCAGCCAAGTGACTAGCGGGAAACCTAAACAGTTCTTC. Amino acids: CASSQVTSGKPKQFF.

This chain joins TRBV7-9 and TRBJ2-7; D uncertain. The CDR3 runs to 15 residues. Trimming removed 5 bases from V and 2 bases from J, with 16 bases in between. Germline CDR1 reads SEHNR; CDR2 reads FQNEAQ (reference sequence). For the CDR3, the DNA is TGTGCCAGCAGCCCCCACTTCATACCGGCCTACGAGCAGTACTTC. This translates into CASSPHFIPAYEQYF.

The V call is TRBV5-8, the J call TRBJ2-7; the match to TRBD2 covers 7 bases. The CDR3 consists of 16 residues. The trim removed 2 bases at V and 3 bases at J, leaving 11 bases unmatched. In germline, CDR1 is SGHTS, CDR2 YDEGEE. CDR3 in DNA: TGTGCCAGCAGCTTTGGGCTAGCGGATACTAACTACGAGCAGTACTTC. Translation gives CASSFGLADTNYEQYF.

The J gene is TRBJ2-6, the V gene TRBV7-6; maybe TRBD1 (5 bases). The germline V gene encodes CDR1 SGHVS and CDR2 FNYEAQ. The CDR3 is made up of 20 amino acids. With 5 bases removed from V and 0 bases from J, the gap between germline ends came to 23 bases. The CDR3, as DNA: TGTGCCAGCAGCGTTTCCTATAGGGGTATCGATTCCTCTGGGGCCAACGTCCTGACTTTC. Its protein is CASSVSYRGIDSSGANVLTF.

The chain carries TRBV7-9 and TRBJ2-3; no reliable D call. Germline V lookup: CDR1 SEHNR, CDR2 FQNEAQ (reference sequence). Trimming left V 4 bases short and J 6 bases short, with 8 bases between. This CDR3 comprises 12 residues. CDR3 nucleotides: TGTGCCAGCAGCTCCTACTTGGATACGCAGTATTTT. Protein: CASSSYLDTQYF.

V usage is TRBV5-4 and J usage is TRBJ2-5, with D perhaps matching TRBD2 (5 bases). CDR1 is SGHNT and CDR2 is YYREEE in the germline V gene (reference sequence). V lost 0 bases, J lost 6 bases, and 21 bases lay in between. The CDR3 length is 17 residues. The DNA of the CDR3 is TGTGCCAGCAGCTTGGGGCCGTTTGGTGGAGGTGACCAGACCCAGTACTTC. This sequence encodes CASSLGPFGGGDQTQYF. Full variable domain (remainder filled in from reference TRBV5-4 and TRBJ2-5): ETGVTQSPTHLIKTRGQQVTLRCSSQSGHNTVSWYQQALGQGPQFIFQYYREEENGRGNFPPRFSGLQFPNYSSELNVNALELDDSALYLCASSLGPFGGGDQTQYFGPGTRLLVL.

A few counts support this clone. CDR3 region: CASTRTAGTGELFF. CDR3 in DNA: TGTGCCAGCACCCGGACAGCGGGGACCGGGGAGCTGTTTTTT. The chain is built from TRBV25-1 and TRBJ2-2, with D tentatively TRBD2 (7 bases). Germline V gives CDR1 MGHDK, CDR2 SYGVNS. This CDR3 contains 14 residues. V lost 7 bases, J lost 5 bases, and 14 bases lay in between.

Points on this clone: Other nucleotide sequences in the sample specify the same CDR3. The chain links TRBV30 to TRBJ1-3; unclear D gene. Trimming removed 0 bases from V and 0 bases from J, with 3 bases in between. CDR3 size: 13 residues. Germline V gene lookup returns CDR1 GTSNPN and CDR2 SVGIG (reference sequence). In DNA form, the CDR3 reads TGTGCCTGGAGTGTGGGCTCTGGAAACACCATATATTTT. Its translation is CAWSVGSGNTIYF.

This clone was detected only once. J is TRBJ2-1 and V is TRBV2; D is unresolved. From germline, CDR1 is SNHLY and CDR2 FYNNEI. V was shortened by 7 bases and J by 9 bases, with 16 bases between the two germline ends. There are 13 residues in the CDR3. The CDR3 nucleotides are TGTGCCAGCACCGAGCACCCCCTGGGTGAGCAGTTCTTC. Encoded protein: CASTEHPLGEQFF.

The rearrangement links TRBV5-1 to TRBJ2-7; 9 bases are a match to TRBD1. Unmatched junction bases numbered 8, after V lost 4 bases and J lost 6 bases. The CDR3 loop spans 14 amino acids. Germline V gene sequence: CDR1 SGHRS, CDR2 YFSETQ. The CDR3: CASSTSGQGGEQYF. CDR3 nucleotides: TGCGCCAGCAGCACTTCGGGACAGGGTGGCGAGCAGTACTTC.

The V gene is TRBV6-1, the J gene TRBJ2-7; D unresolved. Germline CDR1 MNHNS, CDR2 SASEGT. With 7 bases removed from V and 3 bases from J, the gap between germline ends came to 13 bases. This CDR3 comprises 13 residues. DNA for the CDR3: TGTGCCAGCAACTTGGCCAAGAACTACGAGCAGTACTTC. Protein product: CASNLAKNYEQYF.

The rearrangement uses TRBV9 and TRBJ2-1; 9 bases agree with TRBD2. From germline, CDR1 is SGDLS and CDR2 YYNGEE. V gave up 0 bases and J gave up 9 bases; unmatched junction bases: 10. This CDR3 spans 16 amino acids. CDR3 DNA: TGTGCCAGCAGCGTAGAAATCAGCGGGGGGCAAACTGAGCAGTTCTTC. It is translated as CASSVEISGGQTEQFF.

On this clone itself: Other DNA sequences in the same sample also yield this CDR3. The V and J genes are TRBV30 and TRBJ1-5; TRBD1 might be the D (5 bases). Between the trimmed V and J ends, which lost 0 bases and 4 bases, there was a span of 7 bases. Germline CDR1 reads GTSNPN; CDR2 reads SVGIG (reference sequence). This CDR3 spans 13 amino acids. The CDR3 protein is CAWSVDSNQPQHF. CDR3 coding DNA: TGTGCCTGGAGTGTAGACAGTAATCAGCCCCAGCATTTT. The entire variable domain, with the rest obtained from reference TRBV30 and TRBJ1-5, is as follows: SQTIHQWPATLVQPVGSPLSLECTVEGTSNPNLYWYRQAAGRGLQLLFYSVGIGQISSEVPQNLSASRPQDRQFILSSKKLLLSDSGFYLCAWSVDSNQPQHFGDGTRLSIL.

This clone was recorded only once. The V gene is TRBV30, the J gene TRBJ1-1; possible D gene TRBD1, 6 bases. The CDR3 has 13 amino acids. Germline loops: CDR1 GTSNPN, CDR2 SVGIG (reference sequence). V was pared by 2 bases and J by 1 base, with 8 bases between. Here the CDR3 reads CAWSRGGNTEAFF. The CDR3 DNA is TGTGCCTGGAGTAGGGGGGGGAACACTGAAGCTTTCTTT.

The chain carries TRBV28 and TRBJ2-1; TRBD1 is a possible D gene (6 bases). This CDR3 has 15 residues. From germline, CDR1 is MDHEN and CDR2 SYDVKM. Trimming took 3 bases from V and 7 from J, leaving 16 bases between them. In DNA, the CDR3 is TGTGCCAGCAGTTTGAGTGGGGACACCCGAAATGAGCAGTTCTTC. Amino acids: CASSLSGDTRNEQFF.

This chain links TRBV9 with TRBJ2-2; no reliable D call. The CDR3 extends over 16 amino acids. The ends were cut back, 0 bases at V and 4 bases at J, with 13 bases in the middle. Per the germline V gene, CDR1 is SGDLS and CDR2 is YYNGEE. This CDR3 is CASSVGPEHTTGELFF. The CDR3 bases are TGTGCCAGCAGCGTAGGCCCAGAACACACCACCGGGGAGCTGTTTTTT.